This record concerns one TCR beta chain sequence. The sample belongs to a study of T cell changes during pregnancy in multiple sclerosis. The data were produced by immunoSEQ multiplex PCR, yet TCRdb's version contains in-frame clones alone and is incomplete. The sample records 70,000 to 95,000 clones, about 89% being singletons. Trimming took 6 bases from V and 14 from J; bases not matched to a gene: 16. The CDR3 consists of 15 residues. Germline lookup yields CDR1 MNHEY and CDR2 SMNVEV (reference sequence). The specimen was CD4+ T cells from peripheral blood mononuclear cells, collected in the second trimester of pregnancy. The rearrangement joins TRBV27 to TRBJ1-6; 7 bases line up with TRBD1. This TCR was recovered from a female donor with multiple sclerosis, enrolled in a pregnancy study. CDR3 region: CASSYLTGARGTLHF. DNA of the CDR3: TGTGCCAGCAGCTACCTCACAGGGGCCCGTGGGACCCTCCACTTT.